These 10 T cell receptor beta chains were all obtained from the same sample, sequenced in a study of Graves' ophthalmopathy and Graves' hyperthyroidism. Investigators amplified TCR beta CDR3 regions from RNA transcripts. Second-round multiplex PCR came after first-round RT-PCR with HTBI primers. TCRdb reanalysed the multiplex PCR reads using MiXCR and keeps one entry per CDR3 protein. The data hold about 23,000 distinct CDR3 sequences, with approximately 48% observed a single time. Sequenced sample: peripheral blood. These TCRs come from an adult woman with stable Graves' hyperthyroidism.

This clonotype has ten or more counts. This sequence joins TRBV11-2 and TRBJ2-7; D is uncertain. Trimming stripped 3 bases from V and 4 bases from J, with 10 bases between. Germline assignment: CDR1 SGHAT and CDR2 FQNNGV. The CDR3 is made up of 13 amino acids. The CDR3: CASSFARAYEQYV. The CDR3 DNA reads TGTGCCAGCAGCTTTGCCAGAGCATACGAGCAGTACGTC.

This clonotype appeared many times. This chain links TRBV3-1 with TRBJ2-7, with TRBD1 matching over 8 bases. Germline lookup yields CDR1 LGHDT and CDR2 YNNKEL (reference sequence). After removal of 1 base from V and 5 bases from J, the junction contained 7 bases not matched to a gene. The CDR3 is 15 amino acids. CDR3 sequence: CASSQVTGVRNEQYF. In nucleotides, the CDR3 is TGTGCCAGCAGCCAAGTGACAGGGGTCCGCAACGAGCAGTACTTC.

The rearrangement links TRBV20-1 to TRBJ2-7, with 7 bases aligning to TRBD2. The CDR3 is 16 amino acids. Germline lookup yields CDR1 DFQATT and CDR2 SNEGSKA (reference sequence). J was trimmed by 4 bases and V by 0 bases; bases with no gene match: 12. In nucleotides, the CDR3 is TGCAGTGCTAGAGATAGGGGTGGGGAGGGTATATACGAGCAGTACTTC. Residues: CSARDRGGEGIYEQYF.

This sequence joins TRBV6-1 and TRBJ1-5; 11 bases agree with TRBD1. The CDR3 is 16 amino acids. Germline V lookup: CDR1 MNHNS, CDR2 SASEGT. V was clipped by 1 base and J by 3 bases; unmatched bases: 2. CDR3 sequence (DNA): TGTGCCAGCAGTGAAGGGACAGGGGGCGTCAATCAGCCCCAGCATTTT. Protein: CASSEGTGGVNQPQHF.

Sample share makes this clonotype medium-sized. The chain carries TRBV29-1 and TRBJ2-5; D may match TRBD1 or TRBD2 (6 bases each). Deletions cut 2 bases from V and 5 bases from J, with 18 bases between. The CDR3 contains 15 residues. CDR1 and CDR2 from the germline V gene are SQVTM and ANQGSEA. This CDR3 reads CSVERGPVLGETQYF. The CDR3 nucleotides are TGCAGCGTTGAACGGGGGCCCGTGTTGGGGGAGACCCAGTACTTC.

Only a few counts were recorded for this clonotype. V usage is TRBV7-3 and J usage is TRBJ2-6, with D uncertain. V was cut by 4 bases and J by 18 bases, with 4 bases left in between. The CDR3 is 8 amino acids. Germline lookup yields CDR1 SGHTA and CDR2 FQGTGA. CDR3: CASSYRTF. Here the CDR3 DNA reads TGTGCCAGCAGCTACCGGACTTTC.

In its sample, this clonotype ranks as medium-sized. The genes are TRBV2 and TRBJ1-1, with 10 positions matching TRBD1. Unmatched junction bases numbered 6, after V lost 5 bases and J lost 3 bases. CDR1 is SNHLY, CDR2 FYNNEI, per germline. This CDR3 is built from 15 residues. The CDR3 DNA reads TGTGCCAGCAGTCGGACAGGGGGAAGGTACACTGAAGCTTTCTTT. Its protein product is CASSRTGGRYTEAFF.

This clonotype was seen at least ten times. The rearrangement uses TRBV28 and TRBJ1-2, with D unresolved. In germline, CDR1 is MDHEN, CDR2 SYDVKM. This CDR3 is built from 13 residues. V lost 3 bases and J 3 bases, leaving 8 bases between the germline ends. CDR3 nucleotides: TGTGCCAGCAGTTTTGTAGGTTACTATGGCTACACCTTC. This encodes CASSFVGYYGYTF.

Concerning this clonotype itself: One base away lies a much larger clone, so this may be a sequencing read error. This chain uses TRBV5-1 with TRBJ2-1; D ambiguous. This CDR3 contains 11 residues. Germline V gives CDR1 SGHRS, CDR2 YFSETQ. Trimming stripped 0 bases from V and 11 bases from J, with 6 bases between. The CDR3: CASSLGGQQFF. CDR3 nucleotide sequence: TGCGCCAGCAGCTTGGGGGGTCAGCAGTTCTTC.

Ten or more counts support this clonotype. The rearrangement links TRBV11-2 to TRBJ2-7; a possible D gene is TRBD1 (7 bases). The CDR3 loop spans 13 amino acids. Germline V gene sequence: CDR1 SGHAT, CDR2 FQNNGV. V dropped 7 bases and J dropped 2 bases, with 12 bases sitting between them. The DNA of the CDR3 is TGTGCCAGCACCCCAGGGGGGCCCTACGAGCAGTACTTC. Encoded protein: CASTPGGPYEQYF.